This T cell receptor (beta chain) was retrieved from a study of blood T cell repertoires in COVID-19. Turning to the study itself: Sites across the United States, Italy and Spain contributed samples from acute and convalescent COVID-19.

This table comes from immunoSEQ multiplex PCR, and its TCRdb copy is limited to in-frame clones, with some not included. The table records approximately 210,000 clones, roughly nine tenths of them present only once. This clone has only one observation. Between the trimmed V and J ends, which lost 3 bases and 6 bases, there was a span of 21 bases. The germline V gene has CDR1 SGHTA and CDR2 FQGNSA. CDR3 length equals 16 residues. The chain carries TRBV7-2 and TRBJ2-7; possibly TRBD1 for D (5 bases). This sequence was found in a woman between 70 and 85 years old with acute or convalescent COVID-19. The sequenced sample consisted of peripheral blood. For the CDR3, the DNA is TGTGCCAGCAGCTTGGCGTGGGCGGCAGGGCGCTCCGAGCAGTACTTC. Its translation is CASSLAWAAGRSEQYF.